This TCR beta chain was sequenced for a study of regulatory T cells in long-lasting Graves disease. Study-level results: Persistent Graves' patients showed less TCR diversity than newly diagnosed patients showed.

Time point meaning: newly diagnosed GD, antithyroid drugs for less than 3 months. The TCR library was made from RNA extracted from PBMCs. Through Arm-PCR of CDR3 regions and iRepertoire HTBI primers, TCR beta libraries were built. Each CDR3 protein is one row after TCRdb ran MiXCR on the multiplex PCR reads. This repertoire shows over 500,000 distinct CDR3 sequences, more than 15% found once; its top ten account for around 12%. This clonotype was seen at least ten times. Its antigen is as yet unknown. CDR3 size: 14 residues. Trimming left V 3 bases short and J 0 bases short, with 10 bases between. The V gene's germline CDR1 is DFQATT and CDR2 SNEGSKA (reference sequence). The same data also contributed to another study, on T cells in Graves' hyperthyroidism and ophthalmopathy.

This specimen was peripheral blood mononuclear cells (PBMCs), taken at new diagnosis, from a patient treated with antithyroid drugs. The receptor was isolated from a man aged 18 to 35 with Graves disease. This chain links TRBV20-1 with TRBJ2-3; D possibly corresponds to TRBD2 (6 bases). CDR3 region: CSASISGSTDTQYF. In nucleotides, the CDR3 is TGCAGTGCTAGCATTAGCGGAAGCACAGATACGCAGTATTTT.